Listed below are T cell receptor beta chains from one sample, sequenced in a study of blood T cell repertoires in COVID-19. Profiled with immunoSEQ multiplex PCR; TCRdb holds only in-frame clones, not every one. The sample lists some 320,000 clones; about 90% were seen once. The material sequenced was peripheral blood. The receptor source for this set is a woman between 25 and 40 years old with COVID-19, enrolled during active disease. CDR3s include the opening cysteine and the closing phenylalanine or tryptophan. The D gene is left open where the match is weak. Some rows mark clone size as missing; the rest say once, few, many or name a class of expanded clone.

>NA|TRBJ2-5|once|TRBV19
TGTGCCAGTAGTATAGTAGGGGGGGGTTTGAAGACCCAGTACTTC
CASSIVGGGLKTQYF
>NA|TRBJ2-7|NA|TRBV21-1
TGTGCCAGCAGCAATCAGGAAAAGACCCAATACGAGCAGTACTTC
CASSNQEKTQYEQYF
>TRBD1|TRBJ2-1|NA|TRBV6-1
TGTGCCAGCAGTGAAGGAGACAGGGGAAAGGAGTTCTTC
CASSEGDRGKEFF
>TRBD1|TRBJ2-7|NA|TRBV6-4
TGTGCCAGCAGGACGACAGGGTCCAAGCAGTACTTC
CASRTTGSKQYF
>TRBD1|TRBJ2-2|NA|TRBV5-5
TGTGCCAGCAGCAAGTCCGGGACAGGGGGCTACACCGGGGAGCTGTTTTTT
CASSKSGTGGYTGELFF
>NA|TRBJ2-7|NA|TRBV11-2
TGTGCCAGCAGCTTAGTTAGGGCAGGGGAGCAGTACTTC
CASSLVRAGEQYF
>TRBD1|TRBJ2-7|NA|TRBV18
TGTGCCAGCTCACCAAGGACAGGGGCTCGGGAGCAGTACTTC
CASSPRTGAREQYF
>TRBD1|TRBJ1-6|once|TRBV30
TGTGCCTGGAGAGGACAGGGGGGATTTGGCTATTCACCCCTCCACTTT
CAWRGQGGFGYSPLHF
>TRBD1|TRBJ1-4|NA|TRBV10-3
TGTGCCATCAGTGATTTGGGACAGGGGCATGTAAAACTGTTTTTT
CAISDLGQGHVKLFF
>TRBD1|TRBJ1-5|once|TRBV4-1
TGCGCCAGCAGCCAACAGCTTTTCACCGGGACAGGGGGCCAGCCCCAGCATTTT
CASSQQLFTGTGGQPQHF
>TRBD1|TRBJ2-7|NA|TRBV5-4
TGTGCCACCACCCCGGGACAGAGAGACTACGAGCAGTACTTC
CATTPGQRDYEQYF
>NA|TRBJ2-7|NA|TRBV12-3/TRBV12-4
TGTGCCAGCAGTTCGGGGTTTTCCTACGAGCAGTACTTC
CASSSGFSYEQYF
>TRBD2|TRBJ2-3|NA|TRBV27
TGTGCCAGCAGCGCGCTAGCGGGGGGCCGCCCTTACACAGATACGCAGTATTTT
CASSALAGGRPYTDTQYF
>TRBD1|TRBJ1-4|NA|TRBV30
TGTGCCTGGAGTCGGGGGGGACAGCTGAATGAAAAACTGTTTTTT
CAWSRGGQLNEKLFF
>NA|TRBJ2-7|NA|TRBV21-1
TGTGCCAGTCCCTCTCGTAGAGTCCCCTACGAGCAGTACTTC
CASPSRRVPYEQYF
>NA|TRBJ1-6|NA|TRBV27
TGTGCCAGCAGCGAATTGAGTGTGAGGGCACCCCTCCACTTT
CASSELSVRAPLHF
>NA|TRBJ1-2|NA|TRBV2
TGTGCCAGCATATCATCAGGGTTGCTTCAGGGCTACACCTTC
CASISSGLLQGYTF
>NA|TRBJ2-5|NA|TRBV2
TGTGCCGGAACGCCGGGACTGGTACAAGAGACCCAGTACTTC
CAGTPGLVQETQYF
>NA|TRBJ1-1|NA|TRBV5-6
TGTGCCAGCAGCGAAACAGGGAAGGGCACTGAAGCTTTCTTT
CASSETGKGTEAFF
>TRBD2|TRBJ2-2|once|TRBV2
TGTGCCAGCAGTTTAACTAGCGGGGGACAACGAGACGGGGAGCTGTTTTTT
CASSLTSGGQRDGELFF
>TRBD1|TRBJ1-5|NA|TRBV24-1
TGTGCCACCTCGGCCGGGACAGGGGAATATCAGCCCCAGCATTTT
CATSAGTGEYQPQHF
>NA|TRBJ2-2|NA|TRBV4-2
TGTGCCAGCAGCCAAGTCGAGGACACCGGGGAGCTGTTTTTT
CASSQVEDTGELFF
>TRBD1|TRBJ2-1|NA|TRBV9
TGTGCCAGCAGCGTCCCCGGACAGGGGTACAATGAGCAGTTCTTC
CASSVPGQGYNEQFF
>TRBD2|TRBJ2-7|NA|TRBV4-1
TGCGCCAGCAGCCAAGTCGGGCTGGGACTAGCGCTGCAGTACTTC
CASSQVGLGLALQYF
>NA|TRBJ2-1|NA|TRBV6-5
TGTGCCAGCAGTTCGTACTTCAATGAGCAGTTCTTC
CASSSYFNEQFF
>TRBD1|TRBJ2-7|NA|TRBV28
TGTGCCAGCAGTTTGCTCCCTCCGGGACAGGGTCGAAAAAACGAGCAGTACTTC
CASSLLPPGQGRKNEQYF
>TRBD1|TRBJ1-2|NA|TRBV9
TGTGCCAGCAGCGTAGGACAGGGGGCGCAGGGCTACACCTTC
CASSVGQGAQGYTF
>NA|TRBJ2-6|few|TRBV11-2
TGTGCCAGCAGCTTAGATCCACAGATTGGCTCTGGGGCCAACGTCCTGACTTTC
CASSLDPQIGSGANVLTF
>NA|TRBJ2-5|once|TRBV5-1
TGCGCCAGCAGCTCGAGGCAGACCCAAGAGACCCAGTACTTC
CASSSRQTQETQYF
>NA|TRBJ1-2|NA|TRBV29-1
TGCAGCGTCAATCCGCTCACCCGGGGGGTTGGGCCGGAGGGTGGCTACACCTTC
CSVNPLTRGVGPEGGYTF
>TRBD1|TRBJ2-3|NA|TRBV5-4
TGTGCCAGCAGCACGGCCGCAGGGGGCTGGGATACGCAGTATTTT
CASSTAAGGWDTQYF
>TRBD2|TRBJ2-2|NA|TRBV5-4
TGTGCCAGCAGCTTGGAGGTTGTAGCGGGGATACCCACCGGGGAGCTGTTTTTT
CASSLEVVAGIPTGELFF
>TRBD1|TRBJ1-2|once|TRBV10-1
TGCGCCAGTGCTCCGGGACAGAGCTATGGCTACACCTTC
CASAPGQSYGYTF
>TRBD2|TRBJ2-1|NA|TRBV7-9
TGTGCCAGCAGCGGAATATTAGCGGGGGAGCAGTTCTTC
CASSGILAGEQFF
>NA|TRBJ2-7|NA|TRBV28
TGTGCCAGCAGTTTAGCCAACCACGGGACAGAGCAGTACTTC
CASSLANHGTEQYF
>NA|TRBJ1-1|NA|TRBV9
TGTGCCAGCAGCCTCACAGGGAAGGTTGAAGCTTTCTTT
CASSLTGKVEAFF
>NA|TRBJ1-6|many|TRBV4-2
TGTGCCAGCAGCCAAGTAGCCCCCCGGCAGGGGCGTAATTCACCCCTCCACTTT
CASSQVAPRQGRNSPLHF
>TRBD2|TRBJ2-3|NA|TRBV27
TGTGCCAGCCCGCGGGAGGCAGATACGCAGTATTTT
CASPREADTQYF
>NA|TRBJ2-1|NA|TRBV28
TGTGCCAGCAGACGTGGTAACGCCGACAGTAAGACGAGGCCCTACAATGAGCAGTTCTTC
CASRRGNADSKTRPYNEQFF
>NA|TRBJ2-1|NA|TRBV11-2
TGTGCCAGCAGCTTCTTCTTCCGCGGGGACAATGAGCAGTTCTTC
CASSFFFRGDNEQFF
>NA|TRBJ2-3|NA|TRBV25-1
TGTGCCAGCAGTGAAACGGGGGGCCCCACAGATACGCAGTATTTT
CASSETGGPTDTQYF
>TRBD1|TRBJ1-6|NA|TRBV28
TGTGCCAGCAGTGGGGACAGTTATTCACCCCTCCACTTT
CASSGDSYSPLHF
>NA|TRBJ2-3|NA|TRBV5-1
TGCGCCAGCAGCTTGGGGGGGCTAGCAGATAGCACAGATACGCAGTATTTT
CASSLGGLADSTDTQYF
>NA|TRBJ2-3|NA|TRBV6-5
TGTGCCAGCAGTTACGGTAGACTCCCCACAGATACGCAGTATTTT
CASSYGRLPTDTQYF
>NA|TRBJ2-5|NA|TRBV21-1
TGTGCCAGCAGCTTCGCCGGAGAATCCTTTGCGGAGACCCAGTACTTC
CASSFAGESFAETQYF
>NA|TRBJ2-7|NA|TRBV21-1
TGTGCCAGCAGCAGACTAGCGGGGATTTACGAGCAGTACTTC
CASSRLAGIYEQYF
>NA|TRBJ1-1|NA|TRBV6-5
TGTGCCAGCAGTTACGACAGCGTGAACACTGAAGCTTTCTTT
CASSYDSVNTEAFF
>NA|TRBJ1-2|NA|TRBV2
TGTGCCAGCAGTGAACCCGCACATACAACAGGGAATGTAGATGGCTACACCTTC
CASSEPAHTTGNVDGYTF
>TRBD1|TRBJ2-3|NA|TRBV5-1
TGCGCCAGCGGGGGGGGACAGGGGCCCACAGATACGCAGTATTTT
CASGGGQGPTDTQYF
>NA|TRBJ2-1|NA|TRBV29-1
TGCAGCGTTGGACCCTTGAGGAGGGGCTTCTCCTACAATGAGCAGTTCTTC
CSVGPLRRGFSYNEQFF
>NA|TRBJ1-1|NA|TRBV12-3/TRBV12-4
TGTGCCAGCAGTTTATCGGTTGAAGCTTTCTTT
CASSLSVEAFF
>NA|TRBJ1-3|NA|TRBV28
TGTGCCAGCAGTTTATATAGAAACACCATATATTTT
CASSLYRNTIYF
>NA|TRBJ2-3|NA|TRBV5-8
TGTGCCAGCAGCAGCTCTAGATGGCCACTAACCACAGATACGCAGTATTTT
CASSSSRWPLTTDTQYF
>NA|TRBJ1-1|NA|TRBV19
TGTGCCAGTAGGTTGTCATTTGAAGCTTTCTTT
CASRLSFEAFF